Following are 2 T cell receptor beta chains from one sample sequenced in a study of vaccination and CD4 T cells after COVID-19 (dated by TCRdb to between 2021 and 2024). The intended sense of this specimen's treatment or condition label: approximately nine-day PBMC culture with coronavirus spike peptide pools or control peptides (ViraFEST assay). No antigen has been assigned to these receptors. The method behind the library was PCR. The reads were generated on an Illumina iSeq 100. TCR sequencing of DNA from cultured CD4+ T cells used the Oncomine TCR Beta short-read assay at the Johns Hopkins FTIC core. Clones were called with MiXCR by TCRdb after fastp trimmed the public reads at Q25, and only in-frame beta chains were retained. For every CDR3 protein sequence, its rows merge into one entry that carries the most common genes and DNA. Present in this sample are fewer than 15,000 distinct CDR3 sequences, around two fifths of which were seen just once. About 8% of the sample comes from the top ten.

Sequencing used CD4+ T cells from blood, cultured in vitro. These receptors originate from a human donor who had recovered from COVID-19.

The chain employs TRBV6-1 and TRBJ2-2, with a tentative D call TRBD1 (6 bases). V dropped 7 bases and J dropped 4 bases, with 19 bases sitting between them. This CDR3 is built from 16 residues. Germline values: CDR1 MNHNS, CDR2 SASEGT. CDR3 sequence: CASTTLQGRSTGELFF. The DNA of the CDR3 is TGTGCCAGCACCACGCTACAGGGAAGGTCCACCGGGGAGCTGTTTTTT.

The chain has TRBV20-1 and TRBJ2-7, with a possible D match to TRBD2 (5 bases). CDR3 length: 15 residues. V gave up 0 bases and J gave up 3 bases, with 15 bases separating them. Germline CDR1 is DFQATT and CDR2 is SNEGSKA (reference sequence). The CDR3 nucleotides read TGCAGTGCTAGAGATTATCTAGCTGCCGGCTACGAGCAGTACTTC. Its protein product is CSARDYLAAGYEQYF.